This TCR beta chain was retrieved from a study of cytomegalovirus exposure and HLA in healthy donors. General observations from the study: Listed as cytomegalovirus-associated were roughly 180 TCR beta chains. High sensitivity and specificity were reportedly achieved when the classifier diagnosed cytomegalovirus status. Sequencing likely produced, as an artifact, a cluster of highly shared sequence variants.

Healthy bone marrow donors made up the donors. As concerns this clone: What it binds is unknown.

The CDR3 is 14 residues long. The V and J ends lost 5 bases and 5 bases, in that order; junction bases with no gene match: 6. The V gene's germline CDR1 is SEHNR and CDR2 FQNEAQ (reference sequence). Vbeta (60) and Jbeta (13) primers were used in the PCR. Here immunoSEQ multiplex PCR was the method, and the copy in TCRdb shows in-frame clones only, minus some. Here the sample spans 200,000 to 250,000 clones, approximately 80% being singletons. This sequence joins TRBV7-9 and TRBJ1-5, with 7 bases fitting TRBD1. Sequencing input: PBMCs. The sequence derives from a woman aged 55-69 years in good health and CMV-seropositive. The CDR3 loop reads CASSATGKDQPQHF. DNA for the CDR3: TGTGCCAGCAGCGCGACAGGGAAGGATCAGCCCCAGCATTTT. Drawing the rest from reference TRBV7-9 and TRBJ1-5, the complete variable domain is DTGVSQNPRHKITKRGQNVTFRCDPISEHNRLYWYRQTLGQGPEFLTYFQNEAQLEKSRLLSDRFSAERPKGSFSTLEIQRTEQGDSAMYLCASSATGKDQPQHFGDGTRLSIL.